These T cell receptor beta chains were read from a single sample in a study of T cells in Graves' hyperthyroidism and ophthalmopathy. TCRdb re-analysed the multiplex PCR reads in MiXCR, keeping a single row per CDR3 protein. The repertoire holds approximately 630,000 distinct CDR3 sequences, with around 15% as singletons. The sequencing input was blood. These receptors all come from a woman aged 25 to 39 with Graves' hyperthyroidism. Both conserved end residues are part of each CDR3. D genes are given only for firm matches. Size is omitted from some rows. Given values are once, few, many or a class for expanded clones.

j_call d_call cdr3_length v_call clone_size cdr3_aa cdr3_nt
TRBJ1-2 NA 15 TRBV30 NA CAWSMIPGTSYGYTF TGTGCCTGGAGCATGATCCCCGGGACAAGCTATGGCTACACCTTC
TRBJ2-2 NA 13 TRBV20-1 NA CSARDVGTGELFF TGCAGTGCTAGAGATGTCGGCACCGGGGAGCTGTTTTTT
TRBJ2-5 NA 16 TRBV27 many CASSLGGLENGETQYF TGTGCCAGCAGTTTAGGGGGGCTGGAGAATGGAGAGACCCAGTACTTC
TRBJ1-2 NA 12 TRBV4-3 many CASSQDLGGYTF TGCGCCAGCAGCCAAGATCTGGGGGGCTACACCTTC
TRBJ1-1 NA 14 TRBV6-2/TRBV6-3 many CASSYYGGNTEAFF TGTGCCAGCAGTTATTATGGGGGCAACACTGAAGCTTTCTTT
TRBJ2-3 NA 18 TRBV4-2 NA CASSQVFSGGLSTDTQYF TGTGCCAGCAGCCAAGTTTTCTCTGGCGGGTTGAGCACAGATACGCAGTATTTT
TRBJ2-1 NA 15 TRBV2 many CASGGLGGPGNEQFF TGTGCCAGCGGCGGCCTAGGGGGTCCTGGCAATGAGCAGTTCTTC
TRBJ1-5 NA 15 TRBV6-1 NA CASRSRVFSNQPQHF TGTGCCAGCAGATCCAGGGTCTTTAGCAATCAGCCCCAGCATTTT
TRBJ2-5 TRBD1 14 TRBV20-1 NA CSAARTGLGETQYF TGCAGTGCAGCGCGGACAGGGTTGGGAGAGACCCAGTACTTC
TRBJ2-1 TRBD1 21 TRBV11-2 few CASSRASGTGVRGSFRNEQFF TGCGCCAGCAGCCGGGCCTCCGGGACAGGGGTGCGCGGTTCCTTCAGGAATGAGCAGTTCTTC
TRBJ2-1 TRBD1 17 TRBV5-1 NA CASSLGVGDREIDEQFF TGCGCCAGCAGCTTGGGCGTGGGGGACAGGGAAATTGATGAGCAGTTCTTC
TRBJ2-3 TRBD2 16 TRBV24-1 few CATSDWSGGSTDTQYF TGTGCCACCAGTGATTGGAGCGGGGGTAGCACAGATACGCAGTATTTT
TRBJ2-1 TRBD2 18 TRBV11-1 many CASSLDEGSGSPYNEQFF TGTGCCAGCAGCTTAGATGAGGGGAGCGGGAGCCCCTACAATGAGCAGTTCTTC
TRBJ2-1 NA 13 TRBV14 NA CASSPESANEQFF TGTGCCAGCAGCCCCGAGTCGGCCAATGAGCAGTTCTTC
TRBJ2-3 TRBD2 15 TRBV30 many CAWSRGLAGTDTQYF TGTGCCTGGAGTCGCGGACTAGCGGGTACAGATACGCAGTATTTT
TRBJ1-6 NA 15 TRBV27 few CASSLEGPNNSPLHF TGTGCCAGCAGTTTAGAAGGGCCCAATAATTCACCCCTCCACTTT
TRBJ1-6 NA 14 TRBV20-1 few CSAFGGPEDSPLHF TGCAGTGCTTTCGGGGGACCGGAGGATTCACCCCTCCACTTT
TRBJ2-3 NA 14 TRBV7-2 many CASSPPPRGDTQYF TGTGCCAGCAGCCCTCCCCCCCGGGGCGATACGCAGTATTTT
TRBJ2-7 NA 13 TRBV6-1 NA CASRPTSSYEQYF TGTGCCAGCAGGCCTACTAGTTCCTACGAGCAGTACTTC
TRBJ1-1 NA 14 TRBV7-2 NA CASSQSGANTEAFF TGCGCCAGCAGCCAATCAGGGGCGAACACTGAAGCTTTCTTT
TRBJ2-7 TRBD2 14 TRBV5-5 NA CASNKAGATYEQYF TGTGCCAGCAACAAAGCGGGGGCCACCTACGAGCAGTACTTC
TRBJ2-2 TRBD2 16 TRBV12-3/TRBV12-4 many CASRSGLAAYTGELFF TGTGCCAGCAGAAGCGGACTAGCAGCTTACACCGGGGAGCTGTTTTTT
TRBJ1-3 TRBD1 16 TRBV25-1 NA CASSDDSGGFGNTIYF TGTGCCAGCAGTGATGACTCAGGGGGCTTTGGAAACACCATATATTTT
TRBJ2-7 TRBD1 14 TRBV27 NA CASSSGTGSVEQYF TGTGCCAGCAGTTCCGGGACAGGGTCCGTCGAGCAGTACTTC
TRBJ1-1 NA 14 TRBV9 few CASSVVARGTEAFF TGTGCCAGCAGCGTAGTAGCGAGGGGCACTGAAGCTTTCTTT
TRBJ1-2 NA 14 TRBV29-1 many CSVEDQGGFYGYTF TGCAGCGTTGAAGATCAAGGAGGTTTCTATGGCTACACCTTC
TRBJ2-5 TRBD2 14 TRBV7-3 NA CASSFSGREETQYF TGTGCCAGCAGCTTTAGCGGGAGAGAAGAGACCCAGTACTTC
TRBJ2-7 NA 15 TRBV7-2 NA CASSLTKGGAYEQCF TGTGCCAGCAGCTTAACAAAGGGGGGAGCCTACGAGCAGTGCTTC
TRBJ2-2 NA 16 TRBV5-4 NA CASSFSRGTAVGELFF TGTGCCAGCAGCTTCTCCCGCGGGACTGCGGTCGGGGAACTGTTTTTT
TRBJ1-2 NA 16 TRBV20-1 few CSARDAGPRGNYGYTF TGCAGTGCTAGAGATGCCGGGCCGAGAGGCAACTATGGCTACACCTTC
TRBJ2-7 TRBD1 21 TRBV7-2 few CASSDRGDGTASLGPSYEQYF TGTGCCAGCAGCGACAGGGGTGACGGGACAGCTTCACTGGGTCCCTCCTACGAGCAGTACTTC
TRBJ2-7 NA 16 TRBV12-3/TRBV12-4 NA CASSVGGGGRGGEQYF TGTGCCAGCAGTGTAGGGGGGGGGGGCAGGGGGGGGGAGCAGTACTTC
TRBJ2-5 NA 14 TRBV7-3 many CASSFGGARETQYF TGTGCCAGCAGCTTTGGGGGGGCCCGAGAGACCCAGTACTTC
TRBJ1-3 NA 17 TRBV7-9 few CASSLDGGNPSGNTIYF TGTGCCAGCAGCTTAGATGGGGGGAACCCCTCTGGAAACACCATATATTTT
TRBJ1-1 TRBD1 15 TRBV5-5 NA CASSSQGELNTEAFF TGTGCCAGCAGCTCCCAGGGGGAGTTGAACACTGAAGCTTTCTTT
TRBJ2-4 NA 12 TRBV30 few CACSVVKNIQYF TGTGCCTGTTCCGTGGTAAAGAACATTCAGTACTTC
TRBJ1-2 NA 14 TRBV5-1 many CASSVSQGAQGYTF TGCGCCAGCAGCGTATCACAGGGTGCGCAAGGCTACACCTTC
TRBJ2-7 NA 15 TRBV28 many CASSSTGDSPYEQYF TGTGCCAGCAGTTCCACAGGTGACTCCCCCTACGAGCAGTACTTC
TRBJ1-6 TRBD1 13 TRBV27 few CASKVQGVSPLHF TGTGCCAGCAAGGTACAGGGGGTTTCACCCCTCCACTTT